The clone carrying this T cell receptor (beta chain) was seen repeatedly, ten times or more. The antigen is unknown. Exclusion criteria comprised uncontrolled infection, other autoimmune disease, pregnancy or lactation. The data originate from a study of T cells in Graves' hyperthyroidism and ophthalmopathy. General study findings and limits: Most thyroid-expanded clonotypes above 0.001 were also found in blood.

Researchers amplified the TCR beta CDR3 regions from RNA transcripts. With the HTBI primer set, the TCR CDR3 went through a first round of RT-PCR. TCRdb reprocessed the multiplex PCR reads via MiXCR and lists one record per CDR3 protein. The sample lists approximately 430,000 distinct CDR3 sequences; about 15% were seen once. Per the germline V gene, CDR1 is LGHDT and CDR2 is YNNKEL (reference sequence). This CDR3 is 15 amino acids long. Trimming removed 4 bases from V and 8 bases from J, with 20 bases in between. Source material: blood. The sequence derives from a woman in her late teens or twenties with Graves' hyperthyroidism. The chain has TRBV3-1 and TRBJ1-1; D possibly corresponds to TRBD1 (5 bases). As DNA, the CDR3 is TGTGCCAGCAGCCTTGGGGTAGGGGCAAGGAAGGAAGCTTTCTTT. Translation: CASSLGVGARKEAFF.